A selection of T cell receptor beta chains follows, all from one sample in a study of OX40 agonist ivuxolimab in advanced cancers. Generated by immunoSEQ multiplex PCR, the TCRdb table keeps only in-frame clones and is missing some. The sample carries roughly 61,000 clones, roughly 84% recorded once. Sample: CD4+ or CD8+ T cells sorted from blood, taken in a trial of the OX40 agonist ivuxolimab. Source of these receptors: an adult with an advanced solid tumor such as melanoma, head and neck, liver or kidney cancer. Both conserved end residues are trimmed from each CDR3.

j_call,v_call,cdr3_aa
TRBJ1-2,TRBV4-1,ASSQAGTGVGYT
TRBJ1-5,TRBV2,ASSDTGDPYQPQH
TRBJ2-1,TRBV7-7,ASSFGVNNEQF
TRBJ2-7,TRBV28,ASSSANGGSHEQY
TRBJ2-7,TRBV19,ASSIAGDSYEQY
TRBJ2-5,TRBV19,ASSIGGFQETQY
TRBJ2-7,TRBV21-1,ASSKERKGLGYEQY
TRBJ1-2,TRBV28,ASNRQGNYGYT
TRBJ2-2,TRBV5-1,ASSSGLLRTGELF
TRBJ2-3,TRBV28,ASSRTAGEIRYTQY
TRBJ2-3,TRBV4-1,ASSQAQDVYTDTQY
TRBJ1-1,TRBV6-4,ASSVGMNTEAF
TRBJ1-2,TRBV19,ASSIDDGPSNYGYT
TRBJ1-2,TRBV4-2,ASSQDFEVSYT
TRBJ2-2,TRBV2,ASSTDRTNGELF
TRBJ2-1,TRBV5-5,ASSLVGQGGEQF
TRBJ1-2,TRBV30,AWSVGGLWVRYGYT
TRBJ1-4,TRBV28,ASRPPRGTDEKLF
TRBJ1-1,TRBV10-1,ASTLGNYNTEAF
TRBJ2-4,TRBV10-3,AISERETKNIQY
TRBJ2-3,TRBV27,ASSTRGTDTQY
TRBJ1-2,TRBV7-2,ASSLVIDSVYGYT
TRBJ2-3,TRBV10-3,AISEPGAFTDTQY
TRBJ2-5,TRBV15,ATSRQGRGAQETQY
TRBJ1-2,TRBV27,ASSRPGPEDSGYT
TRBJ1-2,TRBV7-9,ASSPGTGGEDYGYT
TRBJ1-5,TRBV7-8,ASSPSSGQEWAQH
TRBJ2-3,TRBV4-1,ASSQGGLAVTDTQY
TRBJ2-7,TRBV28,ASSSPVLKPNEQY
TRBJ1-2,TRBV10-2,ASRAGQLYGYT
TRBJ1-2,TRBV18,ASSPREGSGYT
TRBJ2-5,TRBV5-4,ASSRDVPGLKETQY
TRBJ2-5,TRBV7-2,ASTPGAGEETQY
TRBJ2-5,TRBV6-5,ASTQQGQETQY
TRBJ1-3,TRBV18,ASSPGGLTAGNTIY
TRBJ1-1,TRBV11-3,ASSFRDGEAF
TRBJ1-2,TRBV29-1,SARTRGAYYGYT
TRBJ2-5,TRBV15,ATSRDLWKKETQY
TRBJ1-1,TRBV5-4,ASSAQGWNTEAF
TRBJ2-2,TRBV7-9,ASSFLTVGSRELF
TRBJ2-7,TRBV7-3,ASSLNPGALSEQY
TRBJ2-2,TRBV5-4,ASTPGAGMGTGELF
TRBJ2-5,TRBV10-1,ASSGRGQETQY
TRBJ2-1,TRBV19,ASSTRLSGRPYNEQF
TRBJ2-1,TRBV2,ASSENRNPYNEQF
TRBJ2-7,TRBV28,ASGPLQGYEQY
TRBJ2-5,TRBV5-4,ASSQKLAGEETQY
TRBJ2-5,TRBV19,ASSSRQGRFQETQY